Following are 5 T cell receptor beta chains from one sample sequenced in a study of blood T cell repertoires in COVID-19. Profiled with immunoSEQ multiplex PCR; TCRdb holds only in-frame clones, not every one. In the table there are about 170,000 clones, roughly 90% of which are singletons. The sample taken for sequencing was peripheral blood. The receptors originated from a man between 18 and 35 years old with COVID-19, enrolled during active disease.

The chain links TRBV9 to TRBJ2-1; 9 nucleotides line up with TRBD2. The germline V gene has CDR1 SGDLS and CDR2 YYNGEE. There are 15 residues in the CDR3. The junction had 9 bases not matched to a gene; V was cut back by 6 bases and J by 5 bases. CDR3 sequence reads: CASTPGGRGHNEQFF. CDR3 DNA sequence: TGTGCCAGCACCCCTGGCGGGAGGGGACACAATGAGCAGTTCTTC.

V is TRBV20-1 and J is TRBJ1-2; D unresolved. V lost 3 bases, J lost 6 bases, and 8 bases lay in between. The CDR3 totals 11 residues. The germline V gene has CDR1 DFQATT and CDR2 SNEGSKA (reference sequence). Here the CDR3 DNA reads TGCAGTGCTAGGGGAGACGATGGCTACACCTTC. It yields the protein CSARGDDGYTF.

The genes are TRBV11-2 and TRBJ2-3, with D tentatively TRBD1 (5 bases). Germline-derived CDR1 and CDR2 are SGHAT and FQNNGV. V lost 4 bases to trimming and J lost 14 bases, with 22 bases between them. The CDR3 consists of 14 residues. DNA of the CDR3: TGTGCCAGCAGCTCCCCCAGGGCAGCCTCCCAGGTGTATTTT. It encodes CASSSPRAASQVYF.

As DNA, the CDR3 is TGTGCCAGCAGTCTAGAGGATAATTCACCCCTCCACTTT. The encoded protein is CASSLEDNSPLHF. V and J are TRBV27 and TRBJ1-6; D not resolved. The CDR3 loop spans 13 amino acids. Trimming cost V 5 bases and J 5 bases, with 7 bases left between them. The germline V gene has CDR1 MNHEY and CDR2 SMNVEV (reference sequence).

This chain joins TRBV30 and TRBJ1-6; the match to TRBD1 covers 7 bases. Germline V lookup: CDR1 GTSNPN, CDR2 SVGIG (reference sequence). After removal of 3 bases from V and 10 bases from J, the junction contained 9 bases not matched to a gene. This CDR3 contains 14 residues. The CDR3 protein is CAWSALQGVSPLHF. The CDR3 DNA follows: TGTGCCTGGAGCGCACTTCAGGGGGTCTCACCCCTCCACTTT.